The 4 T cell receptor beta chains below all came from one sample that was sequenced in a study of CD8 T cells in ankylosing spondylitis. Each CDR3 protein gets one entry after TCRdb re-called the 5' RACE reads with MiXCR. The table includes under 250,000 distinct CDR3 sequences, about 10% detected once. Specimen: blood, either unsorted or a sorted T cell fraction (not recorded which). All receptors come from a male donor with ankylosing spondylitis or in good health (not recorded which).

The sample holds a few counts of this clonotype. The rearrangement joins TRBV6-5 to TRBJ2-5; no firm D call. V dropped 2 bases and J dropped 1 base, with 5 bases sitting between them. The CDR3 length is 13 residues. CDR1 and CDR2 from the germline V gene are MNHEY and SVGAGI. CDR3 sequence (DNA): TGTGCCAGCAGTTACGCCCCCCAAGAGACCCAGTACTTC. Amino acid sequence: CASSYAPQETQYF.

V gene TRBV5-6 combines with J gene TRBJ1-1; D remains ambiguous. Germline CDR1 is SGHDT and CDR2 is YYEEEE. The CDR3 contains 14 residues. With 4 bases removed from V and 1 base from J, the gap between germline ends came to 11 bases. CDR3 DNA: TGTGCCAGCAGCCCCAGAAGCACGAACACTGAAGCTTTCTTT. Translated, it gives CASSPRSTNTEAFF.

In this sample, this clonotype turned up many times. This chain connects TRBV15 to TRBJ1-5, with a tentative D call TRBD1 (5 bases). There are 24 residues in the CDR3. The germline gives CDR1 LNHNV, CDR2 YYDKDF (reference sequence). Trimming stripped 1 base from V and 2 bases from J, with 36 bases between. In DNA form, the CDR3 reads TGTGCCACCAGCAGAGGCGAGTTGGTTCGTACCGCTTGGGGCTGGTCGGGGGGCAATCAGCCCCAGCATTTT. As protein: CATSRGELVRTAWGWSGGNQPQHF. Combining the CDR3 with reference TRBV15 and TRBJ1-5 gives the whole variable domain DAMVIQNPRYQVTQFGKPVTLSCSQTLNHNVMYWYQQKSSQAPKLLFHYYDKDFNNEADTPDNFQSRRPNTSFCFLDIRSPGLGDTAMYLCATSRGELVRTAWGWSGGNQPQHFGDGTRLSIL.

This clonotype occurred a few times. The chain has TRBV4-1 and TRBJ1-1, with 7 bases aligning to TRBD1. V dropped 5 bases and J dropped 8; count of bases not matched to a gene: 5. CDR1 is MGHRA and CDR2 is YSYEKL in the germline V gene. This CDR3 is built from 12 residues. The CDR3 loop reads CASSFRQGEAFF. The CDR3 DNA reads TGCGCCAGCAGCTTTCGACAGGGAGAAGCTTTCTTT.